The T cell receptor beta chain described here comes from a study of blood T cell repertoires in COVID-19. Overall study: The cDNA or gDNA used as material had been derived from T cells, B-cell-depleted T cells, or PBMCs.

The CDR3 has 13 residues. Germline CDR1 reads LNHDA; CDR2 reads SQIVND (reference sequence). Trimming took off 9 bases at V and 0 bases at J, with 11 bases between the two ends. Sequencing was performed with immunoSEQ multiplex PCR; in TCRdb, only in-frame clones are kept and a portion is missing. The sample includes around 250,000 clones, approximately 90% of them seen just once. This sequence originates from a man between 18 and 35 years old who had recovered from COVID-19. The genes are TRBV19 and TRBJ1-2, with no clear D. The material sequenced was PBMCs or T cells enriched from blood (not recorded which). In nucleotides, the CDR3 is TGTGCCAGCTCCGCGGGGTCTAACTATGGCTACACCTTC. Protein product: CASSAGSNYGYTF.